The 20 T cell receptor beta chains in this list originate from one sample, sequenced in a study of OX40 agonist ivuxolimab in advanced cancers. Measured with immunoSEQ multiplex PCR; TCRdb has only the in-frame clones, and not every one. The table lists tens of thousands of clones, 90% of them singletons. The sample in question was CD4+ or CD8+ T cells sorted from blood, obtained in a trial of the OX40 agonist ivuxolimab. These receptors originate from an adult with an advanced solid tumor such as melanoma, head and neck, liver or kidney cancer.

The chain uses TRBV5-1 and TRBJ2-3, with a weak D call TRBD1 (6 bases). This CDR3 region has 13 residues. Germline loops: CDR1 SGHRS, CDR2 YFSETQ. With 4 bases removed from V and 6 bases from J, the gap between germline ends came to 12 bases. CDR3 coding DNA: TGCGCCAGCAGCAGGGGTCAGGGGGATACGCAGTATTTT. Protein: CASSRGQGDTQYF.

V gene TRBV28 combines with J gene TRBJ1-2, with a weak D call TRBD1 (6 bases). Trimming left V 11 bases short and J 8 bases short, with 18 bases between. The CDR3 has 12 amino acids. Per germline, CDR1 MDHEN and CDR2 SYDVKM. CDR3 amino acids: CAAYRDQGGYTF. CDR3 nucleotides: TGTGCCGCCTACCGGGACCAGGGGGGCTACACCTTC.

This sequence joins TRBV9 and TRBJ2-3, with unresolved D. The CDR3 sequence is 14 residues long. Per the germline V gene, CDR1 is SGDLS and CDR2 is YYNGEE. The V and J ends lost 1 base and 3 bases respectively, with 9 bases between them. The chain's CDR3 is CASSVSPDTDTQYF. CDR3 bases: TGTGCCAGCAGCGTAAGTCCGGATACAGATACGCAGTATTTT.

J is TRBJ2-3 and V is TRBV27; no definite D call. The CDR3 spans 16 residues. Per germline, CDR1 MNHEY and CDR2 SMNVEV (reference sequence). Trimming removed 6 bases at V and 4 bases at J, with 20 bases between. The CDR3 loop is CASSSGWPLEADTQYF. The CDR3 DNA sequence: TGTGCCAGCAGCTCGGGTTGGCCCCTTGAGGCAGATACGCAGTATTTT.

This chain joins TRBV6-6 and TRBJ2-1, with D unclear. The ends were cut back, 7 bases at V and 0 bases at J, with 10 bases in the middle. There are 14 residues in the CDR3. Germline assignment: CDR1 MNHNY and CDR2 SVGAGI (reference sequence). The CDR3 reads CASTDPSSYNEQFF. The DNA for the CDR3 is TGTGCCAGCACGGACCCGAGCTCCTACAATGAGCAGTTCTTC.

This clone has a handful of counts. The V and J genes are TRBV9 and TRBJ2-2, with a weak D call TRBD1 (5 bases). This CDR3 region has 16 residues. V was pared by 0 bases and J by 0 bases, with 9 bases between. CDR1 and CDR2 from the germline V gene are SGDLS and YYNGEE. The CDR3, as DNA: TGTGCCAGCAGCGTAGGGGGCGGACCGAACACCGGGGAGCTGTTTTTT. Encoded protein: CASSVGGGPNTGELFF.

The V and J genes are TRBV10-1 and TRBJ2-1, with TRBD1 identical over 8 bases. CDR1 is WNHNN and CDR2 is SYGVQD in the germline V gene (reference sequence). There are 16 residues in the CDR3. V dropped 4 bases and J dropped 3; count of bases not matched to a gene: 8. The CDR3: CASSVDRGYLYNEQFF. The CDR3 DNA sequence: TGCGCCAGCAGTGTCGACAGGGGCTATCTCTACAATGAGCAGTTCTTC.

The CDR3 sequence is CASRVLWGGTGELFF. The CDR3 DNA is TGCGCCAGCAGAGTCCTTTGGGGGGGTACCGGGGAGCTGTTTTTT. The genes are TRBV10-2 and TRBJ2-2, with 7 bases identical to TRBD2. The germline CDR1 and CDR2 sequences are WSHSY and SAAADI. Unmatched junction bases numbered 9, after V lost 6 bases and J lost 5 bases. The CDR3 is 15 amino acids.

CDR3 nucleotide sequence: TGCGCCAGCAGCTTTAGGGACAGCCAAGAGACCCAGTACTTC. Protein sequence: CASSFRDSQETQYF. This rearrangement joins TRBV5-1 to TRBJ2-5; the match to TRBD1 covers 7 bases. The CDR3 is made up of 14 amino acids. Germline CDR1 and CDR2: SGHRS and YFSETQ. Germline trimming cut 2 bases from V and 1 base from J; bases unmatched to any gene: 2.

V is TRBV2 and J is TRBJ1-5; D not resolved. Per germline, CDR1 SNHLY and CDR2 FYNNEI. CDR3 length: 13 amino acids. V lost 2 bases and J 4 bases, leaving 6 bases between the germline ends. The CDR3 nucleotides read TGTGCCAGCAGTGAAATAGGTAATCAGCCCCAGCATTTT. Its translation is CASSEIGNQPQHF.

The rearrangement uses TRBV7-9 and TRBJ1-4; unclear D gene. CDR1 is SEHNR, CDR2 FQNEAQ, per germline (reference sequence). V was clipped by 1 base and J by 2 bases, with 8 bases between them. This CDR3 is 15 amino acids long. The CDR3 region is CASSLGGSTNEKLFF. For the CDR3, the DNA is TGTGCCAGCAGCTTAGGGGGTTCGACTAATGAAAAACTGTTTTTT.

V and J are TRBV7-3 and TRBJ2-1; D remains unclear. CDR1 and CDR2 (germline): SGHTA, FQGTGA. V shed 5 bases and J shed 4 bases, with 9 bases lying between them. The CDR3 contains 13 residues. CDR3 sequence: CASSLDGYNEQFF. The CDR3 bases are TGTGCCAGCAGCCTGGACGGATACAATGAGCAGTTCTTC.

The rearrangement links TRBV6-1 to TRBJ2-5; D is possibly TRBD1 (6 bases). Looked up from germline, CDR1 is MNHNS and CDR2 is SASEGT. This CDR3 contains 13 residues. V lost 5 bases to trimming and J lost 1 base, with 8 bases between them. CDR3 nucleotide sequence: TGTGCCAGCAGTAGGACAGCCCAAGAGACCCAGTACTTC. This sequence encodes CASSRTAQETQYF.

A remark on this clone: This CDR3 is also generated by other DNA sequences in the sample. This chain joins TRBV7-2 and TRBJ2-1; D remains ambiguous. The CDR3 extends over 15 amino acids. Trimming removed 0 bases from V and 1 base from J, with 7 bases in between. Germline lookup yields CDR1 SGHTA and CDR2 FQGNSA. CDR3 DNA sequence: TGTGCCAGCAGCTTAGCCAGAGGATCCTACAATGAGCAGTTCTTC. Protein: CASSLARGSYNEQFF. Supplemented by reference TRBV7-2 and TRBJ2-1, the full variable domain reads GAGVSQSPSNKVTEKGKDVELRCDPISGHTALYWYRQSLGQGLEFLIYFQGNSAPDKSGLPSDRFSAERTGGSVSTLTIQRTQQEDSAVYLCASSLARGSYNEQFFGPGTRLTVL.

This chain uses TRBV4-2 with TRBJ2-3, with no clear D. The length of the CDR3 is 13 residues. V lost 0 bases to trimming and J lost 5 bases, with 6 bases between them. CDR1 is LGHNA, CDR2 YNFKEQ, per germline. The CDR3 nucleotides read TGTGCCAGCAGCCAAGAGTCGGGAGATACGCAGTATTTT. It specifies CASSQESGDTQYF.

As regards this clone: Other DNA sequences in the sample encode the same CDR3. This chain uses TRBV6-6 with TRBJ1-1; D is undetermined. Trimming left V 2 bases short and J 6 bases short, with 4 bases between. The CDR3 is 11 residues long. Germline V gene data show CDR1 as MNHNY and CDR2 as SVGAGI (reference sequence). The CDR3 coding sequence is TGTGCCAGCAGTTACGGACCTGAAGCTTTCTTT. Translated: CASSYGPEAFF.

J is TRBJ2-1 and V is TRBV5-1; 10 bases fit TRBD2. The CDR3 is 16 amino acids. Germline trimming cut 3 bases from V and 7 bases from J; bases unmatched to any gene: 10. Germline CDR1 reads SGHRS; CDR2 reads YFSETQ. The CDR3 coding sequence is TGCGCCAGCAGCTACCGCGGACTAGCGGATGGTAATGAGCAGTTCTTC. Translated: CASSYRGLADGNEQFF.

The V and J genes are TRBV7-2 and TRBJ2-2; D is undetermined. The CDR3 has 15 amino acids. V lost 4 bases and J lost 8, with 17 bases in between. Germline V gives CDR1 SGHTA, CDR2 FQGNSA. This CDR3 reads CASSYPTAGGGELFF. The CDR3 DNA reads as TGTGCCAGCAGCTATCCGACCGCCGGTGGAGGGGAGCTGTTTTTT.

The chain links TRBV27 to TRBJ2-1, with D possibly matching TRBD2 (6 bases). CDR3 length equals 15 residues. V was pared by 4 bases and J by 4 bases, with 14 bases between. Germline V lookup: CDR1 MNHEY, CDR2 SMNVEV (reference sequence). CDR3 amino acids: CASSSPGEGYNEQFF. The CDR3 DNA is TGTGCCAGCAGTTCCCCGGGAGAGGGGTACAATGAGCAGTTCTTC.

V gene TRBV11-2 combines with J gene TRBJ1-2; weak D call: TRBD1 (5 bases). This CDR3 is built from 13 residues. Germline assignment: CDR1 SGHAT and CDR2 FQNNGV. V was trimmed by 5 bases and J by 7 bases, leaving 14 bases between them. CDR3 in amino acids: CASSLSRDLGYTF. The DNA of the CDR3 is TGTGCCAGCAGCCTTTCCCGGGACCTTGGCTACACCTTC.